The 20 T cell receptor beta chains below all came from one sample that was sequenced in a study of response to subunit inactivated influenza vaccine. Each CDR3 protein gets one entry after TCRdb re-called the RT-PCR reads with MiXCR. Of about half a million distinct CDR3 sequences in the sample, 7.6% were seen once. The sequencing used PBMCs from blood, collected around 25 months after vaccination. These receptors were taken from a man aged 50-75 years who received an inactivated influenza vaccine.

There are many counts of this clonotype. The chain is built from TRBV11-1 and TRBJ1-3; 7 bases align to TRBD1. The CDR3 sequence is 19 residues long. V lost 4 bases, J lost 0 bases, and 15 bases stayed unmatched. Germline V gene sequence: CDR1 SGHAT, CDR2 FQDESV (reference sequence). The CDR3, as DNA: TGTGCCAGCAGCTCTGAAGACAGGGAGGGGGCCTACTCTGGAAACACCATATATTTT. Protein product: CASSSEDREGAYSGNTIYF.

There are many counts of this clonotype. The chain carries TRBV29-1 and TRBJ2-3; D call uncertain. The germline gives CDR1 SQVTM, CDR2 ANQGSEA. The CDR3 sequence is 13 residues long. Trimming cost V 7 bases and J 2 bases, with 13 bases left between them. CDR3 loop: CSALQRSTDTQYF. CDR3 DNA sequence: TGCAGCGCTCTACAGAGATCCACAGATACGCAGTATTTT.

This clonotype was seen only a few times. The DNA for the CDR3 is TGTGCCAGCAGCGTAGGACCGATGAACACTGAAGCTTTCTTT. This codes for CASSVGPMNTEAFF. The chain recombines TRBV9 with TRBJ1-1, with D unclear. V dropped 0 bases and J dropped 0 bases, with 6 bases sitting between them. The CDR3 runs to 14 residues. Germline V CDR1 and CDR2: SGDLS, YYNGEE.

This clonotype was seen a few times. V gene TRBV4-1 combines with J gene TRBJ2-7; 8 bases agree with TRBD1. CDR1 and CDR2 from the germline V gene are MGHRA and YSYEKL. The CDR3 extends over 14 amino acids. The V gene end was trimmed by 1 base and the J gene end by 5 bases; junction bases not matched to a gene: 4. This CDR3 is CASSQVLTGDEQYF. CDR3 sequence (DNA): TGCGCCAGCAGCCAAGTGTTGACAGGGGACGAGCAGTACTTC.

This clonotype has just a few counts. V gene TRBV12-3 or TRBV12-4 combines with J gene TRBJ1-2; D gene uncertain. The germline V and J ends were trimmed by 8 bases and 7 bases, with 20 bases remaining between them. This CDR3 region has 14 residues. CDR3 in amino acids: CASLFLWAGGGYTF. Here the CDR3 DNA reads TGTGCCAGCCTCTTTCTATGGGCGGGTGGTGGCTACACCTTC.

The chain recombines TRBV6-2 or TRBV6-3 with TRBJ2-4, with 10 bases aligning to TRBD2. This CDR3 comprises 13 residues. The V segment lost 8 bases and the J segment 7 bases; nucleotides outside the gene matches: 5. Germline CDR1 is MNHEY and CDR2 is SVGEGT. In nucleotides, the CDR3 is TGTGCCAGCCAGCGGGAGGGCCGGAACATTCAGTACTTC. Encoded protein: CASQREGRNIQYF.

A few counts support this clonotype. The V call is TRBV10-3, the J call TRBJ2-1; D gene ambiguous. This CDR3 contains 12 residues. The germline V gene has CDR1 ENHRY and CDR2 SYGVKD. Trimming shortened V by 2 bases and J by 3 bases, and 2 bases separated the two germline ends. CDR3 bases: TGTGCCATCAGTGAGCTCTACAATGAGCAGTTCTTC. It is translated as CAISELYNEQFF.

This chain uses TRBV4-2 with TRBJ1-1; no reliable D call. V was clipped by 0 bases and J by 6 bases, with 14 bases between them. The CDR3 has 15 amino acids. In germline, CDR1 is LGHNA, CDR2 YNFKEQ. The CDR3 reads CASSQEGRRTAEAFF. The CDR3 DNA reads as TGTGCCAGCAGCCAAGAAGGTCGGCGAACGGCTGAAGCTTTCTTT.

This clonotype has just a few counts. The rearrangement uses TRBV5-1 and TRBJ2-5, with 16 bases aligning to TRBD2. There are 19 residues in the CDR3. V shed 6 bases, J shed 4 bases, and the junction held 15 bases outside the gene matches. Germline V lookup: CDR1 SGHRS, CDR2 YFSETQ. The CDR3 DNA reads as TGCGCCAGCATGCATTCCGGGACTAGCGGGAGGGCCGTCCCAGAGACCCAGTACTTC. Protein sequence: CASMHSGTSGRAVPETQYF.

This clonotype was counted only a few times. V usage is TRBV5-4 and J usage is TRBJ2-7, with 8 positions matching TRBD1. V lost 4 bases and J lost 2; bases outside the gene matches: 11. The CDR3 has 16 residues. Germline V CDR1 and CDR2: SGHNT, YYREEE (reference sequence). The CDR3: CASSRRTGSVPYEQYF. DNA of the CDR3: TGTGCCAGCAGCCGGCGGACAGGGTCGGTCCCCTACGAGCAGTACTTC. The full variable domain, with the rest looked up from reference TRBV5-4 and TRBJ2-7, is ETGVTQSPTHLIKTRGQQVTLRCSSQSGHNTVSWYQQALGQGPQFIFQYYREEENGRGNFPPRFSGLQFPNYSSELNVNALELDDSALYLCASSRRTGSVPYEQYFGPGTRLTVT.

This clonotype showed up many times. CDR3 DNA: TGCGCCAGCAGCTCGATAGCAGACACCGGGGAGCTGTTTTTT. Its protein is CASSSIADTGELFF. The chain carries TRBV5-1 and TRBJ2-2, with unresolved D. V lost 3 bases, J lost 3 bases, and 9 bases lay in between. Germline CDR1 is SGHRS and CDR2 is YFSETQ. CDR3 length: 14 amino acids.

This chain joins TRBV4-1 and TRBJ2-1; D is uncertain. The CDR3 totals 12 residues. Germline V gene lookup returns CDR1 MGHRA and CDR2 YSYEKL. Trimming removed 3 bases from V and 8 bases from J, with 8 bases in between. The CDR3 DNA sequence: TGCGCCAGCAGCCATGCTAGTGATGAGCAGTTCTTC. Translating gives CASSHASDEQFF.

The table lists this clonotype with many counts. The CDR3 nucleotides read TGCAGTGCCTTAGATTGGACAGAGTACACCGGGGAGCTGTTTTTT. It translates to CSALDWTEYTGELFF. This chain uses TRBV20-1 with TRBJ2-2, with a tentative D call TRBD1 (6 bases). CDR3 length: 15 residues. Trimming pared 6 bases from V and 3 bases from J, leaving 17 bases between. CDR1 DFQATT and CDR2 SNEGSKA come from the germline V gene (reference sequence).

This clonotype was recorded a few times. The V gene is TRBV18, the J gene TRBJ2-2, with 14 bases matching TRBD2. The CDR3 loop spans 16 amino acids. In germline, CDR1 is KGHSH, CDR2 LQKENI. The ends lost 2 bases at V and 4 bases at J; junction bases unmatched: 0. CDR3 nucleotide sequence: TGTGCCAGCTCACCAGGGACTAGCGGGAGCACCGGGGAGCTGTTTTTT. Its protein is CASSPGTSGSTGELFF.

The sample holds a few counts of this clonotype. The CDR3 DNA follows: TGTGCCAGCGGAACCGAGACAGGGCACAATGAGCAGTTCTTC. It translates to CASGTETGHNEQFF. The chain links TRBV28 to TRBJ2-1; 7 positions match TRBD1. Germline V gene sequence: CDR1 MDHEN, CDR2 SYDVKM. Trimming removed 8 bases from V and 5 bases from J; junction bases left unmatched: 9. The CDR3 totals 14 residues. The full variable domain, rest sourced from reference TRBV28 and TRBJ2-1, is DVKVTQSSRYLVKRTGEKVFLECVQDMDHENMFWYRQDPGLGLRLIYFSYDVKMKEKGDIPEGYSVSREKKERFSLILESASTNQTSMYLCASGTETGHNEQFFGPGTRLTVL.

V usage is TRBV12-3 or TRBV12-4 and J usage is TRBJ2-1, with no clear D. The CDR3 sequence is 16 residues long. V was cut by 5 bases and J by 0 bases, with 14 bases left in between. CDR3 sequence: CASSPHQKLSYNEQFF. Written as DNA, the CDR3 is TGTGCCAGCAGTCCTCACCAGAAACTCTCCTACAATGAGCAGTTCTTC.

This clonotype showed up just a few times. The chain carries TRBV12-3 or TRBV12-4 and TRBJ2-1; TRBD2 matches 9 bases. CDR3 length: 15 amino acids. V shed 6 bases and J 5 bases; nucleotides not matched to a gene: 8. The CDR3 DNA follows: TGTGCCAGCAGCTCCGGACTAGCGAGAAACAATGAGCAGTTCTTC. It translates to CASSSGLARNNEQFF.

This clonotype showed up just a few times. The V call is TRBV4-3, the J call TRBJ2-5; 9 bases map to TRBD1. Germline loops: CDR1 LGHNA, CDR2 YSLEER. The CDR3 is 15 amino acids. The junction had 2 bases not matched to a gene; V was cut back by 2 bases and J by 1 base. CDR3: CASSQRQGGQETQYF. The CDR3 bases are TGCGCCAGCAGCCAAAGACAGGGGGGCCAAGAGACCCAGTACTTC.

This rearrangement joins TRBV11-2 to TRBJ2-1, with TRBD2 identical over 7 bases. The length of the CDR3 is 18 residues. Trimming removed 6 bases from V and 0 bases from J; junction bases left unmatched: 14. CDR1 is SGHAT and CDR2 is FQNNGV in the germline V gene. The CDR3 DNA is TGTGCCAGCAGATTAATTAAATCGGGCGGGAGCTCCTACAATGAGCAGTTCTTC. Its translation is CASRLIKSGGSSYNEQFF.

The V call is TRBV5-1, the J call TRBJ1-1, with 10 bases that match TRBD1. The CDR3 has 15 amino acids. Germline lookup yields CDR1 SGHRS and CDR2 YFSETQ. The junction had 3 bases not matched to a gene; V was cut back by 3 bases and J by 1 base. CDR3 protein: CASSWGQGRNTEAFF. The CDR3 coding sequence is TGCGCCAGCAGCTGGGGACAGGGGAGGAACACTGAAGCTTTCTTT.